Included here is one T cell receptor beta chain sequence, with context. The data stem from a study of control samples from healthy donors and cancer patients. Assay used: immunoSEQ multiplex PCR; TCRdb lists only in-frame clones, some missing. In the table there are 120,000 or so clones, 87% of which are singletons. The CDR3 sequence is 16 residues long. V was cut by 5 bases and J by 7 bases, with 20 bases left in between. Germline V gives CDR1 MDHEN, CDR2 SYDVKM. Sequenced: blood. The clonotype was recovered from a man aged 55 to 69 in good health. V and J are TRBV28 and TRBJ1-4; the D gene is possibly TRBD1 (6 bases). The CDR3, as DNA: TGTGCCAGCAGTCCGTACCGGGACACCTTACCTGAAAAACTGTTTTTT. Residues: CASSPYRDTLPEKLFF.